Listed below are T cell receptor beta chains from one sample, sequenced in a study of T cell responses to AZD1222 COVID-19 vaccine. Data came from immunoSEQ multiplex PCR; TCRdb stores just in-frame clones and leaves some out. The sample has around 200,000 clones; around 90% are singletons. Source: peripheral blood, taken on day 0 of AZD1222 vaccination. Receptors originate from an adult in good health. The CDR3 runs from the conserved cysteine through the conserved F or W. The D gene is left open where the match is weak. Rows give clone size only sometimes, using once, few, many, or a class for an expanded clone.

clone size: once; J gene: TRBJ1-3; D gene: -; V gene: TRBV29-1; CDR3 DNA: TGCAGCGTTGATTCTAGGGAAGACACCATATATTTT; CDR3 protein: CSVDSREDTIYF
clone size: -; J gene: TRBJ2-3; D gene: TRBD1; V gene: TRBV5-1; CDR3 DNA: TGCGCCAGCAGCGGGACAGCGAGGGGTGGTGATACGCAGTATTTT; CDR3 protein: CASSGTARGGDTQYF
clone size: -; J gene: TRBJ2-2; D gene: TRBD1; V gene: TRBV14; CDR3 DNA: TGTGCCAGCAGCCTCCGACCGGGACAGGGGCCGCCGGGGGAGCTGTTTTTT; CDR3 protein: CASSLRPGQGPPGELFF
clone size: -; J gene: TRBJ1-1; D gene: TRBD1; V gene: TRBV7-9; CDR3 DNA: TGTGCCAGCAGCTTAGTTGCTTGGACAGGTGAAGCTTTCTTT; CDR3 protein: CASSLVAWTGEAFF
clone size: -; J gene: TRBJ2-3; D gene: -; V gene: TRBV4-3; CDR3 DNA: TGCGCCAGCAGCCTACAGGGCGGCGGAGATACGCAGTATTTT; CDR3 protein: CASSLQGGGDTQYF
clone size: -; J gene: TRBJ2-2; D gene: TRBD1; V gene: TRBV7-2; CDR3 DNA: TGTGCCAGCAGCATGGGACAGCGAACCGGGGAGCTGTTTTTT; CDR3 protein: CASSMGQRTGELFF
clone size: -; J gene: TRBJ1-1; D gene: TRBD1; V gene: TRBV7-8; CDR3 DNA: TGTGCCAGCAGCTTAGCGGGGACAGGCCTGAACACTGAAGCTTTCTTT; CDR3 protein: CASSLAGTGLNTEAFF
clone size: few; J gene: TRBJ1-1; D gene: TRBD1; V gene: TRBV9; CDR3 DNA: TGTGCCAGCAGCTTGGGACAGGGGCGGTACACTGAAGCTTTCTTT; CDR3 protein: CASSLGQGRYTEAFF
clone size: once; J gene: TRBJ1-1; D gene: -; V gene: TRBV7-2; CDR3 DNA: TGTGCCAGCAGCTTAAGAAGGAACACTGAAGCTTTCTTT; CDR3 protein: CASSLRRNTEAFF
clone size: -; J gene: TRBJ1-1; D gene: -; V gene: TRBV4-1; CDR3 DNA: TGCGCCAGCAGCCAAACCAAGAACACTGAAGCTTTCTTT; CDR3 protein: CASSQTKNTEAFF
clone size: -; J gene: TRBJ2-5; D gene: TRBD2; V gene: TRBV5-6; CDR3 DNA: TGTGCCAGCAGCCCCCCCGGGACTAGCGGGGGGGAGACCCAGTACTTC; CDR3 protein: CASSPPGTSGGETQYF
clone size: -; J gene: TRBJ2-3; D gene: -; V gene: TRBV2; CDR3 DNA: TGTGCCTTCTCAGAGGGACCAGATACGCAGTATTTT; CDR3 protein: CAFSEGPDTQYF
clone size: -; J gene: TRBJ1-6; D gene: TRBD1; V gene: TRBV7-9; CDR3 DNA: TGTGCCAGCAGCGGACAGGGGTATAATTCACCCCTCCACTTT; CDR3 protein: CASSGQGYNSPLHF
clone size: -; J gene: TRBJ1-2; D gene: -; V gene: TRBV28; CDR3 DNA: TGTGCCAGCAGTTTAGTTGGGGCGCACTATGGCTACACCTTC; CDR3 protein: CASSLVGAHYGYTF
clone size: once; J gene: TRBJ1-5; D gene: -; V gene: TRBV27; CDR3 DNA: TGTGCCAGCAGTACCCAACAGACCAGCAGATCTCAGCCCCAGCATTTT; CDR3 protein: CASSTQQTSRSQPQHF
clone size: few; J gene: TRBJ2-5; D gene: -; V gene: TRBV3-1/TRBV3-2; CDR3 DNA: TGTGCCAGCAGCCAAGGGCAGCGGTACCAAGAGACCCAGTACTTC; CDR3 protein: CASSQGQRYQETQYF
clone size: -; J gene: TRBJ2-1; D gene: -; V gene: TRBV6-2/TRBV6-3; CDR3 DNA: TGTGCCAGCAGTTCAGGTGGCGGGCTACACAATGAGCAGTTCTTC; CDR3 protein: CASSSGGGLHNEQFF
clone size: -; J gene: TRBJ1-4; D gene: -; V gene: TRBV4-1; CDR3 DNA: TGCGCCAGCAGCCAAAATGGGAACGTTGGGCATGAAAAACTGTTTTTT; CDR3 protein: CASSQNGNVGHEKLFF
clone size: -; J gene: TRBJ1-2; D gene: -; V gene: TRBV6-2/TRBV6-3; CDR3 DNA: TGTGCCAGCAGTTATAAACGATCAACGGAGGACTATGGCTACACCTTC; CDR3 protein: CASSYKRSTEDYGYTF
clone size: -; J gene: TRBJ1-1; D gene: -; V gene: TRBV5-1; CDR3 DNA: TGCGCCAGCAGCCAAAACTGGGGGACTGAAGCTTTCTTT; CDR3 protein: CASSQNWGTEAFF
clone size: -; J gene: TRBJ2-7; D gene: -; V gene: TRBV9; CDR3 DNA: TGTGCCAGCAACGCCCAAGGGGCCTACGAGCAGTACTTC; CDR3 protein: CASNAQGAYEQYF
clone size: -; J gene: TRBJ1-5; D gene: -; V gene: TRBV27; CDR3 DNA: TGTGCCAGCAGTTTATCAGGAATTTATCAGCCCCAGCATTTT; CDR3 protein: CASSLSGIYQPQHF
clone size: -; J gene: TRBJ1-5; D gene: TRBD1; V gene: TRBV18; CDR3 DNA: TGTGCCAGCTCTCTTAACCGGGGACAGCGTAATCAGCCCCAGCATTTT; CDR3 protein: CASSLNRGQRNQPQHF
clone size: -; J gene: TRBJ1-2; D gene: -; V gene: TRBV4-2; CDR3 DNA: TGTGCCAGCAGGAAGGGAGGGGATGGCTACACCTTC; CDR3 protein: CASRKGGDGYTF
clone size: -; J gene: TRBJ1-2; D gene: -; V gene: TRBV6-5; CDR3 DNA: TGTGCCAGCAGCGGGGCTTTCCCCGGTGGCTACACCTTC; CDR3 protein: CASSGAFPGGYTF
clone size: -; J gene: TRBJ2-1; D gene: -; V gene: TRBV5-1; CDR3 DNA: TGCGCCAGCAGCTTTCCGGGAGATGAGCAGTTCTTC; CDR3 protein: CASSFPGDEQFF
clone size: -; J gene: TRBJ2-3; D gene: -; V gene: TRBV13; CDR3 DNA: TGTGCCAGCAGCTTGGGACAAGATACGCAGTATTTT; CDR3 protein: CASSLGQDTQYF
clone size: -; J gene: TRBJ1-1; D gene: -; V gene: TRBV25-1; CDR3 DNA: TGTGCCAGCAGTGAATTGATGGGGGTGGGAGCTTTCTTT; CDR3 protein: CASSELMGVGAFF
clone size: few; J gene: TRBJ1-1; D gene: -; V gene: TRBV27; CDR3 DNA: TGTGCCAGCAGTCTCGACAGAGTACGGAACACTGAAGCTTTCTTT; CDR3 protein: CASSLDRVRNTEAFF
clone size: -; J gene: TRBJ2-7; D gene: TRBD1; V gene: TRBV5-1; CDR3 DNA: TGCGCCAGCAGCTTAAACCCCGGGACAGGGGGAGGAGAGCAGTACTTC; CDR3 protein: CASSLNPGTGGGEQYF
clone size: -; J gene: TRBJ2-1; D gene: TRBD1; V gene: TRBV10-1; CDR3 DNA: TGCGCCAGCAGTGAGGGGGACAGGCCCTACAATGAGCAGTTCTTC; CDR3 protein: CASSEGDRPYNEQFF
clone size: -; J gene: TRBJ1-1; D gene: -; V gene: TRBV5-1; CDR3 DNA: TGCGCCAGCAGCTTGAACGCGGAGAACACTGAAGCTTTCTTT; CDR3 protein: CASSLNAENTEAFF
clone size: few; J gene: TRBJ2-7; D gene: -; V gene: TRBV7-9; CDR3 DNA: TGTGCCAGCAGCTTATGGCCCGCTCAAGGAGACGAGCAGTACTTC; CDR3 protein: CASSLWPAQGDEQYF
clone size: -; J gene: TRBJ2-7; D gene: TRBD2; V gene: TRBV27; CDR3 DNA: TGTGCCACCAAAGAACATCTAGCGGCCTACGAGCAGTACTTC; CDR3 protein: CATKEHLAAYEQYF
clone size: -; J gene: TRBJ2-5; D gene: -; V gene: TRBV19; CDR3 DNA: TGTGCCAGTAGCCTTAGCGGTCAAGAGACCCAGTACTTC; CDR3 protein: CASSLSGQETQYF
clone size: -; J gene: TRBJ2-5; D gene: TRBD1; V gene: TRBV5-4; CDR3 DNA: TGTGCCAGCAGCAAGGACAGGGGTGAGACCCAGTACTTC; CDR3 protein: CASSKDRGETQYF
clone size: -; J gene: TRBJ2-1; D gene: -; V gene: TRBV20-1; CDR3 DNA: TGCAGTGCTAGTATCCCCTCTCGGCCGAATGAGCAGTTCTTC; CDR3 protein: CSASIPSRPNEQFF
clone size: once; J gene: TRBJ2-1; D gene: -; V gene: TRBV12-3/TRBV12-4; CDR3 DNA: TGTGCCAGCAGTTTAGGCGGACACAATGAGCAGTTCTTC; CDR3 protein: CASSLGGHNEQFF
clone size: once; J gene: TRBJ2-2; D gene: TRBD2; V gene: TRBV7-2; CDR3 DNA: TGTGCCAGCAGCCTAGCGGGAGGAACCGGGGAGCTGTTTTTT; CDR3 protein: CASSLAGGTGELFF
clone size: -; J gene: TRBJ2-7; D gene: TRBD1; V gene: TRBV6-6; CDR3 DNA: TGTGCCAGCAGTGAGGACGAGGGGGCAATCGAGCAGTACTTC; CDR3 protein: CASSEDEGAIEQYF
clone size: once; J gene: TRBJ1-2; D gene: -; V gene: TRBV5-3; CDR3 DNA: TGTGCCAGAAGCTCGGGGGAAACTAACTATGGCTACACCTTC; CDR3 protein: CARSSGETNYGYTF